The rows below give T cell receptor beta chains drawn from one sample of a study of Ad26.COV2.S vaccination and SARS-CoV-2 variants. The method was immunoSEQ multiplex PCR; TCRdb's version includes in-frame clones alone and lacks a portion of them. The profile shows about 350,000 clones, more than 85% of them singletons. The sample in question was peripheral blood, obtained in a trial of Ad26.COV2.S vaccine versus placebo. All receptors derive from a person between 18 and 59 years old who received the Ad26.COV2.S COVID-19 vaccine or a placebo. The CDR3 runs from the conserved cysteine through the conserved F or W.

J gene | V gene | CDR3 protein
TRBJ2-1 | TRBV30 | CAWSDWPSYNEQFF
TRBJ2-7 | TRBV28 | CASSPGQGAHEQYF
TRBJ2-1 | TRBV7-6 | CASSLVGQGNNEQFF
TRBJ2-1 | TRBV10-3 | CATVEAGTKYNEQFF
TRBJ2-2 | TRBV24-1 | CATSDSGFDTGELFF
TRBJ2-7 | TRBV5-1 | CASSLSQYEQYF
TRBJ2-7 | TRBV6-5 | CASSRGRGDEQYF
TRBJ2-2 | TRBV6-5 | CASSSGRRPNTGELFF
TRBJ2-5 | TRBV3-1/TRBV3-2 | CASSQIGGQETQYF
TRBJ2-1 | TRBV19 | CASSPRSHNEQFF
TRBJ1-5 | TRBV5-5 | CASSLDSSLGRPQHF
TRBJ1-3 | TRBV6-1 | CASSAILGGTGNTIYF
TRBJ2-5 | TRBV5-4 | CASSLAGGRARETQYF
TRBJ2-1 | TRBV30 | CAWSSVGSYNEQFF
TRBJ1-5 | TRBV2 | CASSAGPASVPQHF
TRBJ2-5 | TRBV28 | CASSTGTGVSERAGTQYF
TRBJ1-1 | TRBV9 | CASSGMGQGNTEAFF
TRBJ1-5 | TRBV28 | CASREREGQSSYYSNQPQHF
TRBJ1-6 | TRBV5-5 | CASSTGQGGSPLHF
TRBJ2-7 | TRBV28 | CASRGAGASGLGEQYF
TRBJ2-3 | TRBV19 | CASSIPLGATDTQYF
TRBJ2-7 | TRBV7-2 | CASSYGLAGVEQYF
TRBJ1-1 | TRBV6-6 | CASSQDLNTEAFF
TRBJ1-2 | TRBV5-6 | CASSLNTGHGYTF
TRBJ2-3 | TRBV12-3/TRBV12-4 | CASSQGYTDTQYF
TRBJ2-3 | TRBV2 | CASSLLRTVTDTQYF
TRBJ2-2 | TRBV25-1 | CASSEWGSTGELFF
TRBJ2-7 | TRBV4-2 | CASSQVSGDSTYEQYF
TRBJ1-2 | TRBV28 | CASSFRGDYGYTF
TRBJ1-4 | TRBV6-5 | CASSVDRGEKLFF
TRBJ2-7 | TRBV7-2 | CASSFSGTGTYEQYF
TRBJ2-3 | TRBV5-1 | CASSLGVTGADTQYF
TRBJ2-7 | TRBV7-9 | CASSFDIGSYEQYF
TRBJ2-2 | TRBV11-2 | CASSRNPGRMNTGELFF